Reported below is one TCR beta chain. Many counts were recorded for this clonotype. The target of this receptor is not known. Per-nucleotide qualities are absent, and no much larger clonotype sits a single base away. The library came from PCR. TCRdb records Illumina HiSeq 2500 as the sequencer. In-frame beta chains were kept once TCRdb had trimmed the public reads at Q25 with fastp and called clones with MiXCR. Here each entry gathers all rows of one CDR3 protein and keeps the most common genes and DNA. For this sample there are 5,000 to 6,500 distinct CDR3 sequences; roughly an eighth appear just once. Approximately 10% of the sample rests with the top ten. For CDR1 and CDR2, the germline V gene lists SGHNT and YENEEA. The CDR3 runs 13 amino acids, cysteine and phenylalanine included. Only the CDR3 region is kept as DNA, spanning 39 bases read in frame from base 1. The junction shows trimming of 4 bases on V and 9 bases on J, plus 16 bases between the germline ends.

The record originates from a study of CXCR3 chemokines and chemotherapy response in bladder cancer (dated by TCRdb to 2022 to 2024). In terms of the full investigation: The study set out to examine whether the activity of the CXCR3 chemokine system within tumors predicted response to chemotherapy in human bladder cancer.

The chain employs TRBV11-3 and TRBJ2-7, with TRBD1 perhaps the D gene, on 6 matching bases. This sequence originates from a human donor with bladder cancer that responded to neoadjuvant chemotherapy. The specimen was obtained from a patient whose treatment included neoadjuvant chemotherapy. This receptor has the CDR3 CASSWDTSGGQYF. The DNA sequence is TGTGCCAGCAGCTGGGACACCTCCGGCGGGCAGTACTTC.